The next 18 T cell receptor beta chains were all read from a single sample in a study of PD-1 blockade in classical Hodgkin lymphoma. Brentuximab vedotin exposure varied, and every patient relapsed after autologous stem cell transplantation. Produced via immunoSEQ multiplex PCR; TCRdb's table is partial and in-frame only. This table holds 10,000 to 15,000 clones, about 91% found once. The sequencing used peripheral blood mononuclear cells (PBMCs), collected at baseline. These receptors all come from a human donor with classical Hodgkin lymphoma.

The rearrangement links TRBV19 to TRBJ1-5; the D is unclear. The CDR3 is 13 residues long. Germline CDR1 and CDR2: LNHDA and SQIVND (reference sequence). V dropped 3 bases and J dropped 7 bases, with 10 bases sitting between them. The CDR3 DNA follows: TGTGCCAGTAGTATCGGAGGTGGCCAGCCCCAGCATTTT. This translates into CASSIGGGQPQHF.

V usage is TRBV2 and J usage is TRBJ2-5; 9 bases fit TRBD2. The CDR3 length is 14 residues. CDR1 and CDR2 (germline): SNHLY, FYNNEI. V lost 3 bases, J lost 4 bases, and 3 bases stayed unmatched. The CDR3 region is CASSDTAGGETQYF. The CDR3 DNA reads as TGTGCCAGCAGTGACACAGCGGGGGGAGAGACCCAGTACTTC.

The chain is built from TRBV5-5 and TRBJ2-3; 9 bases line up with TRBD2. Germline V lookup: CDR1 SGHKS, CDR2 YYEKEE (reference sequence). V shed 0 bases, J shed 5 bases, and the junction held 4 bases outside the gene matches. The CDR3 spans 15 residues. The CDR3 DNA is TGTGCCAGCAGCTTGGACCCTAGCGGGGTAGATACGCAGTATTTT. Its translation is CASSLDPSGVDTQYF.

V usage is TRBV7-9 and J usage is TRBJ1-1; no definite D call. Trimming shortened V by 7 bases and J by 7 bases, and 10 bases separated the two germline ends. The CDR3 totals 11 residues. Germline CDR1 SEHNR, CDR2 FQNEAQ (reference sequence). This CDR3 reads CASTGLLEAFF. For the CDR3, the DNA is TGTGCCAGCACCGGGCTTCTTGAAGCTTTCTTT.

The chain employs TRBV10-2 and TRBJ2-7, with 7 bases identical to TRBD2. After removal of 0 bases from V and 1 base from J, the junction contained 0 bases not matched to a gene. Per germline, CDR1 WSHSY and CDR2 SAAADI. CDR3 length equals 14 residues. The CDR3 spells CASSESGGSYEQYF. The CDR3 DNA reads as TGCGCCAGCAGTGAGTCGGGAGGGTCCTACGAGCAGTACTTC.

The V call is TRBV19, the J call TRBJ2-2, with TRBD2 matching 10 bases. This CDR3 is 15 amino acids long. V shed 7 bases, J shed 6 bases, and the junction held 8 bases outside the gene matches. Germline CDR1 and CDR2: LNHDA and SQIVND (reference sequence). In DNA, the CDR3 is TGTGCCAGTATTAAGACTAGCGGGTCCGCCGGGGAGCTGTTTTTT. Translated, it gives CASIKTSGSAGELFF. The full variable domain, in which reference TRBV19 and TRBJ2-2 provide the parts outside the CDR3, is DGGITQSPKYLFRKEGQNVTLSCEQNLNHDAMYWYRQDPGQGLRLIYYSQIVNDFQKGDIAEGYSVSREKKESFPLTVTSAQKNPTAFYLCASIKTSGSAGELFFGEGSRLTVL.

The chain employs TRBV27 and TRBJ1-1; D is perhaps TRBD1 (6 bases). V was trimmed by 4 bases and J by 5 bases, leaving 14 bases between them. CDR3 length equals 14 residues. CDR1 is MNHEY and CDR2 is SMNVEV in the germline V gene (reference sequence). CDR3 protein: CASSSTQGRTEAFF. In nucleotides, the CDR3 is TGTGCCAGCAGTTCGACACAGGGTCGGACTGAAGCTTTCTTT.

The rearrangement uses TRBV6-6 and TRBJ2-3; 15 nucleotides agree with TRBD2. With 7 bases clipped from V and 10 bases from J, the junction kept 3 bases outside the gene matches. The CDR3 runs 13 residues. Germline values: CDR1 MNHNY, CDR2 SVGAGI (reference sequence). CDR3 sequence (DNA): TGTGCCAGCATTAGGACTAGCGGGGGGGCGCAGTATTTT. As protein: CASIRTSGGAQYF.

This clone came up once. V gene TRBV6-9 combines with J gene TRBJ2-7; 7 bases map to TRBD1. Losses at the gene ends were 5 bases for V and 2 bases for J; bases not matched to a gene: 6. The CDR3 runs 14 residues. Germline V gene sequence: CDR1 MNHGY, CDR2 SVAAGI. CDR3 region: CASSLYQGAYEQYF. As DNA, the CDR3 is TGTGCCAGCAGTCTATATCAGGGGGCCTACGAGCAGTACTTC.

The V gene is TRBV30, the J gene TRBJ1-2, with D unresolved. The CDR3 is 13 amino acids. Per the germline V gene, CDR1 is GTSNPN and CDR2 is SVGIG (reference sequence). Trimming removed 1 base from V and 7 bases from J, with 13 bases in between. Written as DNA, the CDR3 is TGTGCCTGGAGTGCCGCAGGAAGGTTTGGCTACACCTTC. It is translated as CAWSAAGRFGYTF.

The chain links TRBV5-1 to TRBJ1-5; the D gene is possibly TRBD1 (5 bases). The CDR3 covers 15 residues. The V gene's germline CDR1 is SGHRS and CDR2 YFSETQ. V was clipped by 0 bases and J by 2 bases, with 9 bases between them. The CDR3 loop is CASSLEGLGNQPQHF. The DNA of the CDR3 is TGCGCCAGCAGCTTGGAGGGGCTGGGCAATCAGCCCCAGCATTTT.

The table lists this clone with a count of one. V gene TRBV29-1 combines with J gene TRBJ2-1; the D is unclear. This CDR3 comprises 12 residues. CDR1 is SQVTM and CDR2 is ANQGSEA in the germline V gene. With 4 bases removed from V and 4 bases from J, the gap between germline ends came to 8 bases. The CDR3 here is CSVGNRYNEQFF. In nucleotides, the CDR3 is TGCAGCGTTGGTAACAGATACAATGAGCAGTTCTTC.

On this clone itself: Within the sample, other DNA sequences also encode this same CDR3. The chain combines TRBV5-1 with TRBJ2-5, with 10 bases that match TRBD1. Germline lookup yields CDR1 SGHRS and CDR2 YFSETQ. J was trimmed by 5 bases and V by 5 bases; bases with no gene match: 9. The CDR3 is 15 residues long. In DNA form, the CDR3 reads TGCGCCAGCAGAACCGGGACAGGGGACGGCGAGACCCAGTACTTC. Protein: CASRTGTGDGETQYF.

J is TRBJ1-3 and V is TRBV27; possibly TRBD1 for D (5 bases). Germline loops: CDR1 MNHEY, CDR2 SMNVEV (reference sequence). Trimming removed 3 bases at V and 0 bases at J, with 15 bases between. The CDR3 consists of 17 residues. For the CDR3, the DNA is TGTGCCAGCAGTTTTGGCACAGGCTATAGCTCTGGAAACACCATATATTTT. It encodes CASSFGTGYSSGNTIYF.

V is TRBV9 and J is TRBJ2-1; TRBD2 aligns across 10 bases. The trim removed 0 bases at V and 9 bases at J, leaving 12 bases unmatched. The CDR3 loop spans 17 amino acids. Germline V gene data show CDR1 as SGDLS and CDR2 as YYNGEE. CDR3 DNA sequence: TGTGCCAGCAGCGTAGACCCTACTAGCGGGGCGGGGGGTGAGCAGTTCTTC. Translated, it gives CASSVDPTSGAGGEQFF.

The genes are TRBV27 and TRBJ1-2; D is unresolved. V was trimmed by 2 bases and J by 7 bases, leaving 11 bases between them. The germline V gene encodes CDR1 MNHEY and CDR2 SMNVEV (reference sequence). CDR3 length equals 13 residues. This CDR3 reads CASSLGRMSGYTF. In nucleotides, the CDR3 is TGTGCCAGCAGTTTAGGTAGAATGAGTGGCTACACCTTC.

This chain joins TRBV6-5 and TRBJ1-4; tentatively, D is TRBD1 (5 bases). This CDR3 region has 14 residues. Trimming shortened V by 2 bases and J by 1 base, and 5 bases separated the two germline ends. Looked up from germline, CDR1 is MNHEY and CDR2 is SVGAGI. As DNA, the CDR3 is TGTGCCAGCAGTTACCAGGGAACTAATGAAAAACTGTTTTTT. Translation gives CASSYQGTNEKLFF.

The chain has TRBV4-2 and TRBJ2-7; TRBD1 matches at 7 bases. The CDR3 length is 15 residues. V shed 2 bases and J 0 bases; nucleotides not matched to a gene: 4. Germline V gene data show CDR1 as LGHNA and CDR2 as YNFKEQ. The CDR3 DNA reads TGTGCCAGCAGCCAACGGACAGGCAGCTCCTACGAGCAGTACTTC. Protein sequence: CASSQRTGSSYEQYF.